Following are 3 T cell receptor beta chains from one sample sequenced in a study of OX40 agonist ivuxolimab in advanced cancers. Only in-frame clones appear in the TCRdb table, and some are missing; sequencing was by immunoSEQ multiplex PCR. The table has over 70,000 clones, about 93% seen once. Specimen: CD4+ or CD8+ T cells sorted from blood, collected in a trial of the OX40 agonist ivuxolimab. The receptors were gathered from an adult with an advanced solid tumor such as melanoma, head and neck, liver or kidney cancer.

The chain has TRBV27 and TRBJ2-1; either TRBD1 or TRBD2 may fit D (7 bases each). This CDR3 is built from 13 residues. V was cut by 3 bases and J by 10 bases, with 13 bases left in between. The germline V gene has CDR1 MNHEY and CDR2 SMNVEV (reference sequence). CDR3 sequence (DNA): TGTGCCAGCAGTTTTGCAGGGGGAGGGGAGCAGTTCTTC. Translated: CASSFAGGGEQFF.

CDR3 coding DNA: TGTGCCAGCAGTTCCCCTAGCGGGAGCTCCTACGAGCAGTACTTC. Translating it yields CASSSPSGSSYEQYF. V is TRBV6-5 and J is TRBJ2-7, with 10 bases aligning to TRBD2. The CDR3 spans 15 residues. J lost 0 bases, V lost 4 bases, and 3 bases had no gene match. Germline V gene data show CDR1 as MNHEY and CDR2 as SVGAGI.

The chain combines TRBV13 with TRBJ2-7; D tentatively fits TRBD1 or TRBD2 (5 bases each). This CDR3 spans 15 amino acids. CDR1 is PRHDT and CDR2 is FYEKMQ in the germline V gene (reference sequence). The V and J ends lost 3 bases and 3 bases respectively, with 15 bases between them. CDR3 sequence reads: CASSFTGDGDYEQYF. In DNA, the CDR3 is TGTGCCAGCAGCTTCACCGGGGACGGAGACTACGAGCAGTACTTC.